This T cell receptor beta chain was recorded in a study of shared clonotypes between healthy human individuals. Overall study findings and caveats: As a rule, naive subsets had a larger estimated richness than memory subsets.

CD4+ cell separation produced CD45RA+ naive and CD45RA-negative memory subsets. Concerning this clone: Its antigen is as yet unknown.

The germline V and J ends were trimmed by 3 bases and 0 bases, with 9 bases remaining between them. Germline loops: CDR1 SQVTM, CDR2 ANQGSEA. There are 13 residues in the CDR3. Sequencing was performed with immunoSEQ multiplex PCR; in TCRdb, only in-frame clones are kept and a portion is missing. This sample carries more than 1,200,000 clones, approximately 98.5% of them seen once, and the ten largest clones take around 0.33%. The TCR originated in a man aged 25 to 40 in good health. Sequencing was performed on naive CD4+ T cells sorted from blood. Subset of the sample: CD45RA+ positively selected. This chain joins TRBV29-1 and TRBJ2-7; TRBD2 is a possible D gene (6 bases). CDR3 in DNA: TGCAGCGTTGAGCGGGGCAGCTCCTACGAGCAGTACTTC. Translation gives CSVERGSSYEQYF.